Reported below is one T cell receptor beta chain. TCRdb's table, derived via immunoSEQ multiplex PCR, lists solely in-frame clones and lacks some. This sample yields about 52,000 clones, of which approximately 92% are seen a single time; 0.65% to 0.85% belongs to the top ten. The record originates from a study of T cell changes during pregnancy in multiple sclerosis. This CDR3 region has 18 residues. The source was CD4+ T cells from peripheral blood mononuclear cells, collected in the third trimester of pregnancy. The chain couples TRBV21-1 to TRBJ2-3; the table calls TRBD1, which could not be checked here. TRBV21-1 is noted as a pseudogene. The clonotype comes from a female donor with multiple sclerosis, enrolled in a pregnancy study. The CDR3 DNA follows: TGTGCCAGCAGCAAAGCGCTGGACAGGGTAGGACACACAGATACGCAGTATTTT. The encoded protein is CASSKALDRVGHTDTQYF.